A single T cell receptor beta chain is shown here with its context. With 60 Vbeta and 13 Jbeta primers, the PCR was carried out. Produced via immunoSEQ multiplex PCR; TCRdb's table is partial and in-frame only. The sample lists about 160,000 clones, approximately 81% occurring once. The data originate from a study of cytomegalovirus exposure and HLA in healthy donors. The sequenced sample was PBMCs. The origin of this receptor is a man aged 45 to 65 in good health and CMV-seropositive.

The CDR3 region is CASRGTGYNTEAFF. The DNA for the CDR3 is TGTGCCAGCAGAGGGACAGGGTACAACACTGAAGCTTTCTTT. V and J are TRBV2 and TRBJ1-1; 9 bases are shared with TRBD1. Trimming cost V 6 bases and J 2 bases; bases outside gene matches: 4. The CDR3 is 14 residues long. The germline V gene has CDR1 SNHLY and CDR2 FYNNEI.